This T cell receptor beta chain was found in a study of cytomegalovirus exposure and HLA in healthy donors. Study observations and caveats: A cluster of highly shared sequence variants was likely a sequencing artifact. Reported results showed that the classifier diagnosed cytomegalovirus status with high specificity and sensitivity. In a later analysis, common viral pathogens appeared linked to several of the most significant clusters.

On this clone: Its specificity is not known.

With 60 Vbeta and 13 Jbeta primers, the PCR was carried out. Assay used: immunoSEQ multiplex PCR; TCRdb lists only in-frame clones, some missing. This sample has about 76,000 clones; 70% to 85% occur once, and the top ten carry 2.5%. The specimen sequenced was PBMCs. The clonotype was recovered from a man between 25 and 39 years old in good health and CMV-seronegative.

The CDR3 nucleotides read TGTGCCAGCTCACCGATTCCGCCTAGCGGGAGTAGTATTTACGAGCAGTACTTC. This encodes CASSPIPPSGSSIYEQYF. The V gene is TRBV18, the J gene TRBJ2-7, with 10 bases matching TRBD2. J was trimmed by 4 bases and V by 3 bases; bases with no gene match: 15. In germline, CDR1 is KGHSH, CDR2 LQKENI. This CDR3 contains 18 residues.